This T cell receptor beta chain was captured by sequencing in a study of early T cells in non-severe SARS-CoV-2 infection. In the study overall: It was bulk RNA from unsorted whole blood that was sequenced, and the chains were unpaired.

V lost 2 bases, J lost 4 bases, and 9 bases lay in between. Germline V gene lookup returns CDR1 ENHRY and CDR2 SYGVKD. The CDR3 covers 14 residues. Findings of the study overall: Matching against VDJdb likely underestimated virus-specific expansions, favoring anti-spike CD8.

The sample holds a few counts of this clonotype. The antigen is undetermined. Each cDNA molecule carried a unique molecular identifier. TCRdb reprocessed the 5' RACE reads with MiXCR, giving one entry per CDR3 protein. The repertoire has fewer than 120,000 distinct CDR3 sequences, 10% to 15% of them found once; the top ten carry approximately 4%. The chain couples TRBV10-3 to TRBJ1-3; tentatively, D is TRBD1 (6 bases). The TCR comes from an adult who was a healthcare worker with PCR-confirmed SARS-CoV-2 infection or an uninfected control (not recorded which). The material sequenced was whole blood, taken at baseline. CDR3 DNA: TGTGCCATCAGTGAGCGACAGGACGGAAACACCATATATTTT. Translation: CAISERQDGNTIYF.